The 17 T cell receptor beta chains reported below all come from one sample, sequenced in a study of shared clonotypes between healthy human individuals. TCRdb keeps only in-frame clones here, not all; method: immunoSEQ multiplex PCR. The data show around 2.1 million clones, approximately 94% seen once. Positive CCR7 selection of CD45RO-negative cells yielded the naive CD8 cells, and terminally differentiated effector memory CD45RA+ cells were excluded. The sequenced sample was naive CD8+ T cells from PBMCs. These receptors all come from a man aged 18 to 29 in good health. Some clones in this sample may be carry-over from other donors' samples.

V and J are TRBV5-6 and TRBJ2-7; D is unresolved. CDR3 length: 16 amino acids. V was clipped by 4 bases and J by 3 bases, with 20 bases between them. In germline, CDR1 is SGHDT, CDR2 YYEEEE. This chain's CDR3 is CASSARLITGYYEQYF. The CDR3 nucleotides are TGTGCCAGCAGCGCCCGTCTGATCACGGGTTACTACGAGCAGTACTTC.

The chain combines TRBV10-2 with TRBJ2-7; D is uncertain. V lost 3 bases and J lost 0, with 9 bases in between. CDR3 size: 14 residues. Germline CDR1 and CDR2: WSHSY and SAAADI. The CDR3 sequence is CASSEWSNSYEQYF. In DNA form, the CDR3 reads TGCGCCAGCAGTGAATGGAGTAACTCCTACGAGCAGTACTTC.

Here the CDR3 reads CASSLGSGVEAFF. The CDR3 DNA sequence: TGTGCCAGCAGCTTAGGGTCAGGGGTTGAAGCTTTCTTT. The rearrangement links TRBV7-8 to TRBJ1-1, with D perhaps TRBD1 (6 bases). The length of the CDR3 is 13 residues. The germline CDR1 and CDR2 sequences are SGHVS and FQNEAQ. Trimming removed 1 base from V and 7 bases from J, with 10 bases in between.

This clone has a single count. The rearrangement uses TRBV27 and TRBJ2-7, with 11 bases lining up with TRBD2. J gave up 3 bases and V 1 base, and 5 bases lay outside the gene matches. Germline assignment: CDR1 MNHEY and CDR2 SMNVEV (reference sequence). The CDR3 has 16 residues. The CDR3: CASSLLMTSGIYEQYF. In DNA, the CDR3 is TGTGCCAGCAGTTTATTGATGACTAGCGGGATCTACGAGCAGTACTTC.

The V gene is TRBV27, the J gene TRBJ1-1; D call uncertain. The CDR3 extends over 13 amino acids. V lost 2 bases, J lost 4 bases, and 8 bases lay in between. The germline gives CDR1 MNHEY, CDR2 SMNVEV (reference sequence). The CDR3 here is CASSLGRTTEAFF. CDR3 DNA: TGTGCCAGCAGTTTAGGCAGGACCACTGAAGCTTTCTTT.

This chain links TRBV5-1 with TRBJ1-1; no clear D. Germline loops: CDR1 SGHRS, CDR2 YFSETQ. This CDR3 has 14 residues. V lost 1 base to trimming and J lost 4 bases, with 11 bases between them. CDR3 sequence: CASSLSSVSTEAFF. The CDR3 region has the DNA TGCGCCAGCAGCTTGAGCAGTGTTAGCACTGAAGCTTTCTTT. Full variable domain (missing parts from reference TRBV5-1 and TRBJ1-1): KAGVTQTPRYLIKTRGQQVTLSCSPISGHRSVSWYQQTPGQGLQFLFEYFSETQRNKGNFPGRFSGRQFSNSRSEMNVSTLELGDSALYLCASSLSSVSTEAFFGQGTRLTVV.

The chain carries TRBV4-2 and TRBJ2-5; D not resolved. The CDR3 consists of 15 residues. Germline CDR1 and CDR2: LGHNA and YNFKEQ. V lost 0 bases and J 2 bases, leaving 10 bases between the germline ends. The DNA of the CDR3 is TGTGCCAGCAGCCAAGATATAAGCGCGCAAGAGACCCAGTACTTC. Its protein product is CASSQDISAQETQYF.

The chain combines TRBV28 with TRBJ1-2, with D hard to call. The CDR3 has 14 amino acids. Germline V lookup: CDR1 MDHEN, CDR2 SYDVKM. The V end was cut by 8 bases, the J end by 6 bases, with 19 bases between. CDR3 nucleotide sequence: TGTGCCAGCGGAAGCGCCAGGCTCTTTGATGGCTACACCTTC. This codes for CASGSARLFDGYTF.

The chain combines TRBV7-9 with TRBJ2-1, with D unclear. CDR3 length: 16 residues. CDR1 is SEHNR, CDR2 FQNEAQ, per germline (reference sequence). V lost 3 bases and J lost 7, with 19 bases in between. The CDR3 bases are TGTGCCAGCAGCTTGGGTTCGCGCCCGCCTTTAAATGAGCAGTTCTTC. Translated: CASSLGSRPPLNEQFF.

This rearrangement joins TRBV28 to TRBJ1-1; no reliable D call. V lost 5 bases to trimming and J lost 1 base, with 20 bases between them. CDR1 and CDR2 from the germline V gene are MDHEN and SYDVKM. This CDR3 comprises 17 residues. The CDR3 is CASSPGPRPSTNTEAFF. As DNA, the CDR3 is TGTGCCAGCAGTCCGGGCCCAAGGCCCTCGACGAACACTGAAGCTTTCTTT.

For the CDR3, the DNA is TGCAGCGTCGGGGGTGAATGGTGTTGGGCAGGGGGCAATCAGCCCCAGCATTTT. Protein: CSVGGEWCWAGGNQPQHF. The chain combines TRBV29-1 with TRBJ1-5; D is possibly TRBD1 (6 bases). Trimming left V 6 bases short and J 2 bases short, with 26 bases between. The CDR3 is 18 residues long. Germline CDR1 reads SQVTM; CDR2 reads ANQGSEA.

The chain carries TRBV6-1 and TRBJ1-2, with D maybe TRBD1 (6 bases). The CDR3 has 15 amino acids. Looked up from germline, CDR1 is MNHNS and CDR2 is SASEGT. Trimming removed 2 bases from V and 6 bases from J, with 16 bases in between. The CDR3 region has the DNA TGTGCCAGCAGTGAATTTTCCAACAGGGCCGATGGCTACACCTTC. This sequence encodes CASSEFSNRADGYTF.

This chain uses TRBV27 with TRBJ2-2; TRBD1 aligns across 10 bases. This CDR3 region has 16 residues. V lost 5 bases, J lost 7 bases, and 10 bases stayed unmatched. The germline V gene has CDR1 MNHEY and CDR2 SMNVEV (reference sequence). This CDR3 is CASSLLRTGGHGELFF. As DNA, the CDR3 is TGTGCCAGCAGTCTCCTGAGGACAGGGGGGCACGGGGAGCTGTTTTTT.

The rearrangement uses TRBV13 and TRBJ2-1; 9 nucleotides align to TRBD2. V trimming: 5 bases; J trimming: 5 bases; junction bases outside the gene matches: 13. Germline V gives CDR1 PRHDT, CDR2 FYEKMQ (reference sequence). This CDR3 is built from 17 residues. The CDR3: CASSPGPGGRGDNEQFF. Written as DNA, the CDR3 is TGTGCCAGCAGCCCCGGCCCTGGCGGGAGGGGAGACAATGAGCAGTTCTTC. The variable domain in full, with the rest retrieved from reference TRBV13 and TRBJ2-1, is AAGVIQSPRHLIKEKRETATLKCYPIPRHDTVYWYQQGPGQDPQFLISFYEKMQSDKGSIPDRFSAQQFSDYHSELNMSSLELGDSALYFCASSPGPGGRGDNEQFFGPGTRLTVL.

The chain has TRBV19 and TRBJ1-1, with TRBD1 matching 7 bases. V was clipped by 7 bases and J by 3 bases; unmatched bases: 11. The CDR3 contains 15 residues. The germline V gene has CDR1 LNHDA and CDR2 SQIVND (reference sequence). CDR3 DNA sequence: TGTGCCAGTATCAACATCCGACAGGGCTACACTGAAGCTTTCTTT. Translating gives CASINIRQGYTEAFF.

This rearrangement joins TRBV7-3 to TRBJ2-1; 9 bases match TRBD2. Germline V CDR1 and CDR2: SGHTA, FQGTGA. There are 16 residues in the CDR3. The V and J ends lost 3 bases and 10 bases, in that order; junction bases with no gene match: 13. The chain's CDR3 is CASSLPPVSGSGEQFF. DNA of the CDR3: TGTGCCAGCAGCTTGCCCCCGGTTAGCGGGAGCGGGGAGCAGTTCTTC.

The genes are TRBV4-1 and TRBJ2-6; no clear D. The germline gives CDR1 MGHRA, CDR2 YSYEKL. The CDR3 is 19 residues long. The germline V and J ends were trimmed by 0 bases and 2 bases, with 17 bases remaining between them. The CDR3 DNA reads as TGCGCCAGCAGCCAAGATTGGCCCAGGCCACTACCTGGGGCCAACGTCCTGACTTTC. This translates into CASSQDWPRPLPGANVLTF.